The 21 T cell receptor beta chains below all came from one sample that was sequenced in a study of early T cells in non-severe SARS-CoV-2 infection. Using its own MiXCR run on the 5' RACE reads, TCRdb lists one record per CDR3 protein. The sample lists fewer than 100,000 distinct CDR3 sequences; around 17% were seen once. Sample: whole blood. The receptors stem from an adult who was a healthcare worker with PCR-confirmed SARS-CoV-2 infection or an uninfected control (not recorded which).

The chain links TRBV28 to TRBJ2-4; a weak D match, TRBD1 (5 bases). The CDR3 contains 14 residues. Germline V gene sequence: CDR1 MDHEN, CDR2 SYDVKM. Trimming cost V 0 bases and J 5 bases, with 8 bases left between them. The CDR3 region is CASSLWDTQNIQYF. The DNA for the CDR3 is TGTGCCAGCAGTTTATGGGACACCCAAAACATTCAGTACTTC.

The CDR3 reads CASSVLAGAIGELFF. In nucleotides, the CDR3 is TGTGCCAGCAGTGTACTAGCGGGAGCGATCGGGGAGCTGTTTTTT. The chain couples TRBV27 to TRBJ2-2; 11 bases line up with TRBD2. Per the germline V gene, CDR1 is MNHEY and CDR2 is SMNVEV (reference sequence). The CDR3 has 15 residues. J was trimmed by 7 bases and V by 5 bases; bases with no gene match: 6.

This clonotype has only a few counts. This rearrangement joins TRBV12-3 or TRBV12-4 to TRBJ2-1, with 7 bases fitting TRBD2. This CDR3 comprises 14 residues. V dropped 3 bases and J dropped 7; count of bases not matched to a gene: 6. The CDR3 here is CASSLALAENEQFF. In DNA form, the CDR3 reads TGTGCCAGCAGTTTGGCTCTAGCGGAGAATGAGCAGTTCTTC.

J is TRBJ1-1 and V is TRBV28; D possibly corresponds to TRBD1 (6 bases). Trimming shortened V by 4 bases and J by 1 base, and 10 bases separated the two germline ends. Germline V gene data show CDR1 as MDHEN and CDR2 as SYDVKM. The CDR3 has 14 residues. CDR3 bases: TGTGCCAGCAGTTCCTCCAGGGGGAACACTGAAGCTTTCTTT. This encodes CASSSSRGNTEAFF.

This chain joins TRBV11-3 and TRBJ2-7, with unresolved D. The CDR3 has 11 amino acids. Germline V gene data show CDR1 as SGHNT and CDR2 as YENEEA. Trimming stripped 8 bases from V and 3 bases from J, with 8 bases between. Here the CDR3 reads CASANDYEQYF. The CDR3 DNA follows: TGTGCCAGCGCAAACGACTACGAGCAGTACTTC.

This rearrangement joins TRBV29-1 to TRBJ1-1; D unresolved. The CDR3 spans 11 residues. The V and J ends lost 7 bases and 2 bases respectively, with 8 bases between them. Germline CDR1 reads SQVTM; CDR2 reads ANQGSEA. The CDR3 DNA sequence: TGCAGCGCCGAAGATAACACTGAAGCTTTCTTT. Translating gives CSAEDNTEAFF.

This clonotype has a count of ten or more. CDR3 nucleotide sequence: TGTGCCAGCAGTGAACTTAGCGGGGGGTACAATGAGCAGTTCTTC. As protein: CASSELSGGYNEQFF. The chain joins TRBV6-1 to TRBJ2-1; TRBD2 matches 10 bases. The ends lost 2 bases at V and 4 bases at J; junction bases unmatched: 2. CDR3 length: 15 residues. In germline, CDR1 is MNHNS, CDR2 SASEGT.

The rearrangement uses TRBV18 and TRBJ2-3, with D unclear. This CDR3 spans 15 amino acids. The V end lost 0 bases, the J end lost 3 bases, and 10 bases lay between the germline ends. The germline V gene encodes CDR1 KGHSH and CDR2 LQKENI. This CDR3 is CASSPPSRKTDTQYF. In DNA form, the CDR3 reads TGTGCCAGCTCACCACCTTCCCGGAAAACAGATACGCAGTATTTT.

This clonotype appeared a few times. The chain carries TRBV7-9 and TRBJ1-1; weak D call: TRBD1 (5 bases). Trimming shortened V by 3 bases and J by 5 bases, and 16 bases separated the two germline ends. The CDR3 consists of 15 residues. Germline CDR1 is SEHNR and CDR2 is FQNEAQ (reference sequence). CDR3 nucleotide sequence: TGTGCCAGCAGCTTGGTGGGCCCAGGGTCTACTGAAGCTTTCTTT. It is translated as CASSLVGPGSTEAFF.

This clonotype was picked up a small number of times. J is TRBJ2-5 and V is TRBV7-9, with D possibly being TRBD2 (5 bases). CDR1 and CDR2 from the germline V gene are SEHNR and FQNEAQ (reference sequence). The CDR3 covers 14 residues. Trimming stripped 4 bases from V and 0 bases from J, with 9 bases between. The CDR3 is CASSSKDYQETQYF. The CDR3 coding sequence is TGTGCCAGCAGCTCGAAGGACTACCAAGAGACCCAGTACTTC.

This clonotype has a handful of counts. This sequence joins TRBV7-9 and TRBJ1-1, with unresolved D. V lost 1 base to trimming and J lost 4 bases, with 13 bases between them. The germline CDR1 and CDR2 sequences are SEHNR and FQNEAQ (reference sequence). The CDR3 covers 15 residues. CDR3 sequence (DNA): TGTGCCAGCAGCTTAGGGCGGATTCTCTTCACTGAAGCTTTCTTT. The encoded protein is CASSLGRILFTEAFF. Complete variable domain (other parts from reference TRBV7-9 and TRBJ1-1): DTGVSQNPRHKITKRGQNVTFRCDPISEHNRLYWYRQTLGQGPEFLTYFQNEAQLEKSRLLSDRFSAERPKGSFSTLEIQRTEQGDSAMYLCASSLGRILFTEAFFGQGTRLTVV.

V is TRBV28 and J is TRBJ2-1; 7 bases map to TRBD2. The V gene's germline CDR1 is MDHEN and CDR2 SYDVKM. The ends lost 8 bases at V and 1 base at J; junction bases unmatched: 2. This CDR3 spans 13 amino acids. CDR3 nucleotides: TGTGCCAGCTGGACTAGTTCCTACAATGAGCAGTTCTTC. It translates to CASWTSSYNEQFF.

V and J are TRBV12-3 or TRBV12-4 and TRBJ1-1; the D is unclear. V was trimmed by 10 bases and J by 2 bases, leaving 17 bases between them. The CDR3 contains 14 residues. In DNA, the CDR3 is TGTGCCACCCGGCTCTTAACAGTTAACACTGAAGCTTTCTTT. Its translation: CATRLLTVNTEAFF.

This clonotype was counted between two and nine times. CDR3 coding DNA: TGTGCCAGCAGCCCTCCCGGGACAGGGAGCACTGAAGCTTTCTTT. Translated: CASSPPGTGSTEAFF. V usage is TRBV5-4 and J usage is TRBJ1-1; 9 nucleotides line up with TRBD1. The V segment lost 4 bases and the J segment 4 bases; nucleotides outside the gene matches: 8. This CDR3 is 15 amino acids long. Per germline, CDR1 SGHNT and CDR2 YYREEE (reference sequence).

This clonotype was counted between two and nine times. V gene TRBV27 combines with J gene TRBJ2-7; 8 bases line up with TRBD1. CDR3 length: 14 amino acids. Trimming at V came to 5 bases and at J to 5 bases, leaving 8 bases not matched to a gene. The germline gives CDR1 MNHEY, CDR2 SMNVEV (reference sequence). The DNA of the CDR3 is TGTGCCAGCAGTCCACGACCAGGGGGCCACGAGCAGTACTTC. It yields the protein CASSPRPGGHEQYF.

A few counts support this clonotype. One junction end disagrees with the germline gene, perhaps due to a read error. The rearrangement joins TRBV18 to TRBJ2-1; 9 bases line up with TRBD1. The germline CDR1 and CDR2 sequences are KGHSH and LQKENI. CDR3 length: 15 amino acids. CDR3 in amino acids: CASSPKQGAYDEQFF. CDR3 nucleotides: TGTGCCAGCTCACCGAAACAGGGGGCCTACGATGAGCAGTTCTTC.

This clonotype was seen a handful of times. This chain uses TRBV28 with TRBJ1-3; D ambiguous. Germline V CDR1 and CDR2: MDHEN, SYDVKM. Trimming cost V 7 bases and J 0 bases, with 13 bases left between them. The CDR3 is 15 amino acids. The CDR3 DNA is TGTGCCAGCACCGTAAGCCGGGGCTCTGGAAACACCATATATTTT. Protein sequence: CASTVSRGSGNTIYF.

This clonotype has only a few counts. The J gene is TRBJ1-1, the V gene TRBV20-1; D gene uncertain. Germline CDR1 reads DFQATT; CDR2 reads SNEGSKA (reference sequence). Trimming left V 5 bases short and J 6 bases short, with 13 bases between. CDR3 length: 12 residues. This CDR3 is CSAPLTAAEAFF. CDR3 nucleotide sequence: TGCAGTGCTCCATTAACCGCCGCTGAAGCTTTCTTT.

V and J are TRBV5-1 and TRBJ2-1; TRBD1 is a possible D gene (5 bases). Trimming removed 6 bases at V and 0 bases at J, with 16 bases between. The CDR3 loop spans 16 amino acids. From germline, CDR1 is SGHRS and CDR2 YFSETQ. Written as DNA, the CDR3 is TGCGCCAGCACCCCCAGGGTTAGGAGCTCCTACAATGAGCAGTTCTTC. Its translation is CASTPRVRSSYNEQFF.

The DNA for the CDR3 is TGTGCCAGCAGCCAAGATCGGCGGAGTAATGAAAAACTGTTTTTT. Amino acid sequence: CASSQDRRSNEKLFF. The chain combines TRBV14 with TRBJ1-4; no clear D. The V gene lost 0 bases and the J gene lost 4 bases, with 9 bases spanning the gap. The CDR3 runs to 15 residues. The germline V gene has CDR1 SGHDN and CDR2 FVKESK.

The gene calls are TRBV6-5 and TRBJ1-6; D unresolved. Per germline, CDR1 MNHEY and CDR2 SVGAGI. CDR3 length: 16 residues. V was clipped by 0 bases and J by 0 bases, with 6 bases between them. CDR3 bases: TGTGCCAGCAGTTACTCCCGGAGCTCCTATAATTCACCCCTCCACTTT. It translates to CASSYSRSSYNSPLHF.